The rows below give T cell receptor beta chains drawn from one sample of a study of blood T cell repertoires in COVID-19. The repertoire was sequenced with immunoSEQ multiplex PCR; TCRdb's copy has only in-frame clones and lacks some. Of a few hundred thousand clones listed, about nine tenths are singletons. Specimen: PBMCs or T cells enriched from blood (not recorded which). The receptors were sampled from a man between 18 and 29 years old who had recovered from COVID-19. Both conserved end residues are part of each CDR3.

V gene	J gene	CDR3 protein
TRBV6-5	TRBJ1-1	CASSYGTKINTEAFF
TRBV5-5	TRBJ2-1	CASSLLGRNEQFF
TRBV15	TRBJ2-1	CATSKTSGGAFTNEQFF
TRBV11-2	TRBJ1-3	CASSSLSGNTIYF
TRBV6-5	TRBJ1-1	CASTRGGGTEAFF
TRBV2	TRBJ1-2	CASSEGAAYGYTF
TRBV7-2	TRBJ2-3	CASSQRTDTQYF
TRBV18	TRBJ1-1	CASSPAGTLNTEAFF
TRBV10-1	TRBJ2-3	CASSEPGPGQGGSGTDTQYF
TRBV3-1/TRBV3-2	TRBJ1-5	CASSQAGTGGNQPQHF
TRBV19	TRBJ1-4	CASSMPGQGESQKLFF
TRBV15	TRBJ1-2	CATSRVTGVGLYGYTF
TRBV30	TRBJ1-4	CAFGTGDQLGEKLFF
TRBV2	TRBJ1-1	CASKLDSRNTEAFF
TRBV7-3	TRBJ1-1	CASSLGRGRSTEAFF
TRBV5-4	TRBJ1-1	CASSSPRGGVNTEAFF
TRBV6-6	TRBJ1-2	CASSPRTAYGYTF
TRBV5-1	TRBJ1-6	CASRSGQGYSPLHF
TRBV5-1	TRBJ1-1	CASSLQGARTEAFF
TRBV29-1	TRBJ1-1	CSVDFPSPNTEAFF
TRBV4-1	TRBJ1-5	CASSQGGGSNQPQHF
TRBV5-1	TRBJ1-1	CASSTDGDGTEAFF
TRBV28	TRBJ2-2	CASRHVGELFF
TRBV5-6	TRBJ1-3	CASSLYQSGNTIYF
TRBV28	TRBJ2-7	CASTPFPGLSYEQYF
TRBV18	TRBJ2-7	CASSPRREGFYEQYF
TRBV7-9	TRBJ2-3	CASSRPPGFTSTDTQYF
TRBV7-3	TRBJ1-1	CASSLDRDTEAFF
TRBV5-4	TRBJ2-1	CASSLETSGTEQFF
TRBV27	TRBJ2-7	CASSLYTGLGSYEQYF
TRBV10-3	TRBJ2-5	CAISDDPPGQGPETQYF
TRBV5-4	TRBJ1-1	CASSLMTSGGTEAFF
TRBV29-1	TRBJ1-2	CSVDTNYGYTF
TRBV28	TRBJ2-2	CASSSNVPGELFF
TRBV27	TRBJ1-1	CASRIQGGTEAFF
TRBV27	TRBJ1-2	CASSPTGSYGYTF
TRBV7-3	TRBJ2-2	CASSRGSSTGELFF
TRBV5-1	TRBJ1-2	CASSLVPLQGMDYGYTF
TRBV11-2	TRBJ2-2	CASSLVFTNTGELFF
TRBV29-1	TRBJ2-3	CSVGLLTDTQYF
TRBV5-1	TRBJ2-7	CASSGTGTGPYEQYF
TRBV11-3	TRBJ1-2	CASSLDLVGDGYTF
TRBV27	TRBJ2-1	CASSQWGGNNEQFF
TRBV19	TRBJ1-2	CASSMALGAGAGPHF
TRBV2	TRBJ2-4	CASSGQGSLDIQYF
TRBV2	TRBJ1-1	CASQPTGQGRNTEAFF
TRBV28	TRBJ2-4	CASSPRLAGGLNIQYF
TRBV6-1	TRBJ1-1	CASSEPARLNTEAFF
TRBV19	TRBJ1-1	CASSFNTEAFF
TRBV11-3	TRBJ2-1	CASSLGVSGDDEQFF
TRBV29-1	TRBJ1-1	CSAGQGNTEAFF
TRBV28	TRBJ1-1	CASSPRTETDTEAFF
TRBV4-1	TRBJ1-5	CASSQGQGLPPQHF
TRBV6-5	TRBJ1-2	CASLSGTTVYGYTF
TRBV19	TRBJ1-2	CASNTGTGRSTYGYTF
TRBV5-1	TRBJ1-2	CASSLSARVMDGYTF
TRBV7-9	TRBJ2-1	CASSGRSDEQFF
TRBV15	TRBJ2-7	CATSRDYSSYEQYF
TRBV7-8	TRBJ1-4	CASSLDREKLFF